The 10 T cell receptor beta chains below all came from one sample that was sequenced in a study of PD-1 blockade in classical Hodgkin lymphoma. Sequencing was performed with immunoSEQ multiplex PCR; in TCRdb, only in-frame clones are kept and a portion is missing. Among around 29,000 clones, 80% to 90% were seen once, and the ten largest hold 0.62%. Time point noted: cycle 4 day 1 (C4D1), after six to seven weeks of nivolumab. Each patient experienced a relapse that followed autologous stem cell transplantation, and brentuximab vedotin exposure varied. CD4+ T cells were purified from thawed PBMCs by magnetic negative selection. Specimen: CD4+ T cells from blood, collected before the fourth cycle of nivolumab. All receptors derive from a human donor with classical Hodgkin lymphoma.

The chain links TRBV5-1 to TRBJ2-7; no definite D call. Trimming pared 5 bases from V and 0 bases from J, leaving 12 bases between. Germline V gene lookup returns CDR1 SGHRS and CDR2 YFSETQ. This CDR3 is 14 amino acids long. The CDR3 loop is CASRQGPLSYEQYF. The CDR3 nucleotides are TGCGCCAGCAGGCAAGGGCCACTCTCCTACGAGCAGTACTTC.

The rearrangement uses TRBV4-2 and TRBJ2-5; TRBD2 agrees at 10 bases. Germline V CDR1 and CDR2: LGHNA, YNFKEQ. There are 16 residues in the CDR3. After removal of 4 bases from V and 6 bases from J, the junction contained 11 bases not matched to a gene. CDR3 loop: CASSPSQRGGVKTQYF. In nucleotides, the CDR3 is TGTGCCAGCAGCCCTAGCCAGCGGGGGGGCGTGAAGACCCAGTACTTC.

This chain links TRBV15 with TRBJ2-5; D possibly corresponds to TRBD1 (6 bases). This CDR3 spans 14 amino acids. V lost 3 bases, J lost 5 bases, and 13 bases lay in between. Germline CDR1 and CDR2: LNHNV and YYDKDF (reference sequence). The CDR3 spells CATSRNVQGETQYF. Here the CDR3 DNA reads TGTGCCACCAGCAGGAACGTCCAGGGGGAGACCCAGTACTTC.

The rearrangement joins TRBV5-7 to TRBJ1-2; TRBD1 is a possible D gene (5 bases). TRBV5-7 is flagged as an ORF with uncertain function. This CDR3 is 12 amino acids long. V shed 7 bases and J shed 3 bases, with 10 bases lying between them. The CDR3: CASLRGYYGYTF. CDR3 in DNA: TGTGCCAGCTTACGGGGCTACTATGGCTACACCTTC.

This clone was recorded only once. This chain joins TRBV19 and TRBJ1-1; maybe TRBD1 (6 bases). The CDR3 has 15 residues. With 3 bases removed from V and 1 base from J, the gap between germline ends came to 12 bases. CDR1 and CDR2 from the germline V gene are LNHDA and SQIVND (reference sequence). CDR3 sequence reads: CASSIRVRGNTEAFF. Written as DNA, the CDR3 is TGTGCCAGTAGTATTAGGGTCAGGGGGAACACTGAAGCTTTCTTT.

This chain uses TRBV5-1 with TRBJ1-5; weak D call: TRBD1 (5 bases). There are 15 residues in the CDR3. V lost 2 bases, J lost 1 base, and 10 bases lay in between. Germline V gene lookup returns CDR1 SGHRS and CDR2 YFSETQ. The CDR3 reads CASSLLGGSNQPQHF. The CDR3 DNA reads TGCGCCAGCAGCTTACTCGGGGGAAGCAATCAGCCCCAGCATTTT.

This chain joins TRBV14 and TRBJ1-1; D is ambiguous. V lost 1 base and J 1 base, leaving 4 bases between the germline ends. The germline gives CDR1 SGHDN, CDR2 FVKESK. The CDR3 has 13 amino acids. In DNA form, the CDR3 reads TGTGCCAGCAGCCAAGTAAGGAACACTGAAGCTTTCTTT. It encodes CASSQVRNTEAFF.

This sequence joins TRBV5-6 and TRBJ2-2; 7 bases fit TRBD1. V was clipped by 3 bases and J by 6 bases; unmatched bases: 11. Germline V gene lookup returns CDR1 SGHDT and CDR2 YYEEEE. The CDR3 loop spans 16 amino acids. DNA for the CDR3: TGTGCCAGCAGCTGGACAGGTGGAAATAGTCCCGGGGAGCTGTTTTTT. This encodes CASSWTGGNSPGELFF.

The rearrangement links TRBV12-5 to TRBJ2-6, with unresolved D. The V and J ends lost 0 bases and 4 bases respectively, with 16 bases between them. CDR1 and CDR2 from the germline V gene are LGHNT and FRNRAP. CDR3 length equals 18 residues. The DNA of the CDR3 is TGTGCTAGTGGTTTGGTCCCCTCGGCGGCGACGGGGGCCAACGTCCTGACTTTC. This codes for CASGLVPSAATGANVLTF.

The CDR3 loop reads CASSFWTGTNEKLFF. CDR3 nucleotides: TGTGCCAGCAGCTTCTGGACAGGAACTAATGAAAAACTGTTTTTT. This sequence joins TRBV5-5 and TRBJ1-4; 7 nucleotides line up with TRBD1. The germline V gene has CDR1 SGHKS and CDR2 YYEKEE (reference sequence). V dropped 2 bases and J dropped 1; count of bases not matched to a gene: 2. This CDR3 region has 15 residues.